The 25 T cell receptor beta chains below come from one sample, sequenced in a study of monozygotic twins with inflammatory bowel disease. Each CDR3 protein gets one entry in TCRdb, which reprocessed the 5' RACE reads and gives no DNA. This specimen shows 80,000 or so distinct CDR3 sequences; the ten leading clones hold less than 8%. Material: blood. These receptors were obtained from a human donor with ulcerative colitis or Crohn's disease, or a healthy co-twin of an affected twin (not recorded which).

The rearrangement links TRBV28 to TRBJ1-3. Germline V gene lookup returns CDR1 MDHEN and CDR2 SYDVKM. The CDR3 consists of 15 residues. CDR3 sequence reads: CASTVLLGNGNTIYF.

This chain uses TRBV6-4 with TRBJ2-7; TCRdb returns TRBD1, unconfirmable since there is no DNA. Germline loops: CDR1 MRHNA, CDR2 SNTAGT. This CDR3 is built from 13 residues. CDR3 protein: CASSWTGGYEQYF.

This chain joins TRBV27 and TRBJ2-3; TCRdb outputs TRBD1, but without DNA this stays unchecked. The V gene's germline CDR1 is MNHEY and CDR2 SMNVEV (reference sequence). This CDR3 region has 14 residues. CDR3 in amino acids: CASSLTGTTDTQYF.

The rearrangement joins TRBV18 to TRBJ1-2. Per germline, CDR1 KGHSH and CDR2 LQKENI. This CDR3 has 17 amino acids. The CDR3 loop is CASSPPMKRIVDYGYTF.

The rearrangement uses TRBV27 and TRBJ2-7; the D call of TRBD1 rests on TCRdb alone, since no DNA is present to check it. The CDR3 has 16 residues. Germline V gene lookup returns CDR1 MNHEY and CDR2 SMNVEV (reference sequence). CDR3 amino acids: CASSPRYRQFHYEQYF.

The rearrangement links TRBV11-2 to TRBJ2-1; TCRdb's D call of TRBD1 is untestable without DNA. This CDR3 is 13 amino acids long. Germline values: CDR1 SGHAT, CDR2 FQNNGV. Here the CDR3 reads CASSLDRAVEQFF. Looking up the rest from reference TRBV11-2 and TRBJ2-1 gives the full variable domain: EAGVAQSPRYKIIEKRQSVAFWCNPISGHATLYWYQQILGQGPKLLIQFQNNGVVDDSQLPKDRFSAERLKGVDSTLKIQPAKLEDSAVYLCASSLDRAVEQFFGPGTRLTVL.

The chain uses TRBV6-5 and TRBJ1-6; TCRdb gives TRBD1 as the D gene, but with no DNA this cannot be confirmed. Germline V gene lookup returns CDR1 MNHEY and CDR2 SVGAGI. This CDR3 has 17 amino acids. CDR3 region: CASSYMGGAGPNSPLHF.

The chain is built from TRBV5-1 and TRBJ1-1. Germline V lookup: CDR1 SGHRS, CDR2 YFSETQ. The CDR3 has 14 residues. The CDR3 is CASSLVAGRAEAFF.

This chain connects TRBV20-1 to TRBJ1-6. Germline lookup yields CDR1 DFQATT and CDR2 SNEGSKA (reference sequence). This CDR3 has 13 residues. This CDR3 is CSATGPLNSPLHF.

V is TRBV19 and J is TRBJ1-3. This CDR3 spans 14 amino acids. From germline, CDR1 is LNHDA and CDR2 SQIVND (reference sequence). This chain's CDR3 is CASSIGGAGNTIYF.

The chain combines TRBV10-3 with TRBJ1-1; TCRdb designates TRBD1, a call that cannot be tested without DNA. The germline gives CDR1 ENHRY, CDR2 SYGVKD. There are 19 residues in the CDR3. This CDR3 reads CAIGGERGGALISTTEAFF.

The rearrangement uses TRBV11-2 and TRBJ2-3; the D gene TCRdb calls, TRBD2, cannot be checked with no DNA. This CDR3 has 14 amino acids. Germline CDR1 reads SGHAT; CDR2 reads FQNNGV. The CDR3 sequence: CASSSPAGGDTQYF.

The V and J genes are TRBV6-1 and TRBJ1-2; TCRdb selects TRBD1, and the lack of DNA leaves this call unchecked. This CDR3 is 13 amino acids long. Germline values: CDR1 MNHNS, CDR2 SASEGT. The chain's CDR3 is CASQGTGQRGYTF.

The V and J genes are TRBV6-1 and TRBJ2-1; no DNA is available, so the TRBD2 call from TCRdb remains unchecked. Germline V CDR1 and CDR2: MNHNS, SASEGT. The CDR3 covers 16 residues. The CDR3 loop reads CASSPLVLAGGDEQFF.

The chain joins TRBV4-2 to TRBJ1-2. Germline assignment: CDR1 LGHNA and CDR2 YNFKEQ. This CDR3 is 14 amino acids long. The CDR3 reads CASSQVSETYGYTF.

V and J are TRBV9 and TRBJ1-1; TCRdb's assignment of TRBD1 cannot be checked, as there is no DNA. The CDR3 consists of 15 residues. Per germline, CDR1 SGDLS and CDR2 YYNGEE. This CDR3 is CASSPTGGASTEAFF.

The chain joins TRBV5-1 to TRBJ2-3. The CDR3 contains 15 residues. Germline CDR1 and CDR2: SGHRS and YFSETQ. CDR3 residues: CASSLEYFSTDTQYF.

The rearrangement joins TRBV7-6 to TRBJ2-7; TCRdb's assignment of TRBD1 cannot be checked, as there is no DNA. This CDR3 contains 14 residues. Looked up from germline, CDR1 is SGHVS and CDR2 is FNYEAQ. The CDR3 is CASSLGTGVYEQYF.

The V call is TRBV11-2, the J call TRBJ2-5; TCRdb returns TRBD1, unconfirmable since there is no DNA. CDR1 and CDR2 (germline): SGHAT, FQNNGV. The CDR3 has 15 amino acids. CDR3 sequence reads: CASSLDLDGARTQYF.

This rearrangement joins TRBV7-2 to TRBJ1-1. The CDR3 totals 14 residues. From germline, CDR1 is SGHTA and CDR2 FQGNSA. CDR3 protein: CASSLVVVNTEAFF.

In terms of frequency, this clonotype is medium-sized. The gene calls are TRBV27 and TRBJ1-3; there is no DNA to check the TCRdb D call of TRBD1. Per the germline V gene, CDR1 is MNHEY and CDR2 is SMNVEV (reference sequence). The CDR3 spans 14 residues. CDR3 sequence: CASRTQGAGNTIYF.

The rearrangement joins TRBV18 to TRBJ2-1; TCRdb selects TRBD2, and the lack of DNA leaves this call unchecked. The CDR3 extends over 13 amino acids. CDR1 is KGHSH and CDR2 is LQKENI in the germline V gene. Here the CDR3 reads CASSPRDSNEQFF. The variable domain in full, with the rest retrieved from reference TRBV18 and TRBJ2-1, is NAGVMQNPRHLVRRRGQEARLRCSPMKGHSHVYWYRQLPEEGLKFMVYLQKENIIDESGMPKERFSAEFPKEGPSILRIQQVVRGDSAAYFCASSPRDSNEQFFGPGTRLTVL.

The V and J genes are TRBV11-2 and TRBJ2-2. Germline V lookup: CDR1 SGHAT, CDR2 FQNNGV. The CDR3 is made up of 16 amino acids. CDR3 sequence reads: CASSWRGVANTGELFF. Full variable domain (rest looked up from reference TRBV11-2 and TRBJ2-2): EAGVAQSPRYKIIEKRQSVAFWCNPISGHATLYWYQQILGQGPKLLIQFQNNGVVDDSQLPKDRFSAERLKGVDSTLKIQPAKLEDSAVYLCASSWRGVANTGELFFGEGSRLTVL.

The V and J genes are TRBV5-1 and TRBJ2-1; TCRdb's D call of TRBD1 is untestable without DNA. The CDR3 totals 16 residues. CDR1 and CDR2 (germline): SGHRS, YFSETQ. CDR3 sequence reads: CASSRTLAGGGDEQFF.

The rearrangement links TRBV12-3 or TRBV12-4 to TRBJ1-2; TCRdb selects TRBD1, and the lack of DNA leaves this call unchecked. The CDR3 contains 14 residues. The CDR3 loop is CASSLTGGHYGYTF.